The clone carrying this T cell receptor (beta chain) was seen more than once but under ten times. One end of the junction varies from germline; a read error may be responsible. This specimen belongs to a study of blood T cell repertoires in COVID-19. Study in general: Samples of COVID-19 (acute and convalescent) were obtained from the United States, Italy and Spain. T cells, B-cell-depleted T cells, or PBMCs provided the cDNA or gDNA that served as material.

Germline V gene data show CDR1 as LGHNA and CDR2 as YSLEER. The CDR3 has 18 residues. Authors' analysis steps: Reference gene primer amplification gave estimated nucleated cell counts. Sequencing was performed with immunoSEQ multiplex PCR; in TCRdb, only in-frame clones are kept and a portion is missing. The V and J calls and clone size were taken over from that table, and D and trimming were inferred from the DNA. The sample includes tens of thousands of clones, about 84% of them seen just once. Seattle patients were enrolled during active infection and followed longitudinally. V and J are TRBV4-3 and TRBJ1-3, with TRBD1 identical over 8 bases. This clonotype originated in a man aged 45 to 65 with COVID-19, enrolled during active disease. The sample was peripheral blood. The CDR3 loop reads CASRQDPSDRATLNTIYF. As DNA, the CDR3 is TGCGCCAGCAGACAAGACCCCTCGGACAGGGCGACGTTAAACACCATATATTTT.